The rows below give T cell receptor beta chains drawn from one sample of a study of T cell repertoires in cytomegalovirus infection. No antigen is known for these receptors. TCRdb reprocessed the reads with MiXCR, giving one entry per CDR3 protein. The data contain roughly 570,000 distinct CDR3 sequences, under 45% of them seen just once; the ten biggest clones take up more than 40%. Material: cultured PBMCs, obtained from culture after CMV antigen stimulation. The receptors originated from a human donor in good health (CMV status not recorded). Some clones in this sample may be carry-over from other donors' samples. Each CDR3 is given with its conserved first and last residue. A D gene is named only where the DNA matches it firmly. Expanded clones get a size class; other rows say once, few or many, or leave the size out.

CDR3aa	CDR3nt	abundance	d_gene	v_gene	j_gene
CASSLWSDTGELFF	TGTGCCAGCAGTTTATGGTCAGACACCGGGGAGCTGTTTTTT	NA	NA	TRBV27	TRBJ2-2
CASSQDLGGEAFF	TGCGCCAGCAGCCAAGACCTTGGTGGTGAAGCTTTCTTT	few	NA	TRBV4-1	TRBJ1-1
CASSLGRDPPQYF	TGTGCCAGCAGCTTAGGCCGGGACCCGCCCCAGTACTTC	few	NA	TRBV7-2	TRBJ2-5
CASTQGTNTEAFF	TGTGCCAGCACCCAGGGGACGAACACTGAAGCTTTCTTT	NA	NA	TRBV7-9	TRBJ1-1
CASSIGTSYLNTEAFF	TGTGCCAGCTCCATAGGGACCTCGTACCTGAACACTGAAGCTTTCTTT	NA	NA	TRBV18	TRBJ1-1
CASSSSLRGQNAYSNQPQHF	TGTGCCAGTAGTTCCTCTTTAAGGGGACAGAACGCTTATAGCAATCAGCCCCAGCATTTT	NA	TRBD1	TRBV19	TRBJ1-5
CASSGRPTSGAYNEQFF	TGTGCCAGCAGTGGACGGCCCACTAGCGGGGCATACAATGAGCAGTTCTTC	NA	TRBD2	TRBV6-1	TRBJ2-1
CASSPVQGQPQHF	TGTGCCAGCAGCCCAGTGCAGGGTCAGCCCCAGCATTTT	once	NA	TRBV7-6	TRBJ1-5
CSVDVGQRINEQFF	TGCAGCGTGGATGTCGGACAGAGGATTAATGAGCAGTTCTTC	NA	NA	TRBV29-1	TRBJ2-1
CASSQLGANVLTF	TGTGCCAGCAGCCAGTTAGGGGCCAACGTCCTGACTTTC	few	NA	TRBV12-3/TRBV12-4	TRBJ2-6
CASSLSGTRGAGETQYF	TGTGCCAGCAGCTTATCCGGGACCAGAGGGGCTGGGGAGACCCAGTACTTC	NA	NA	TRBV7-2	TRBJ2-5
CASSYSAGEGRGYTF	TGTGCCAGCAGTTACTCGGCAGGCGAAGGACGCGGCTACACCTTC	NA	NA	TRBV6-6	TRBJ1-2
CASSRGQLNAEAFF	TGTGCCAGCAGCCGGGGACAACTAAACGCTGAAGCTTTCTTT	NA	NA	TRBV3-1	TRBJ1-1
CASSYREGETQYF	TGTGCCAGCAGTTACAGGGAAGGCGAGACCCAGTACTTC	few	NA	TRBV6-5	TRBJ2-5
CASSLRGATEAFF	TGTGCCAGCAGTTTACGAGGGGCCACTGAAGCTTTCTTT	few	NA	TRBV27	TRBJ1-1
CASNDRLADLQETQYF	TGTGCCAGTAACGACCGACTAGCGGACCTCCAAGAGACCCAGTACTTC	NA	TRBD2	TRBV19	TRBJ2-5
CASSVDGRSSGNEQFF	TGTGCCAGCAGCGTAGACGGTCGTTCTAGCGGGAATGAGCAGTTCTTC	once	TRBD2	TRBV11-3	TRBJ2-1
CASSSGLAGERLVDEQFF	TGTGCCAGCAGCTCCGGACTAGCGGGAGAAAGGCTAGTCGATGAGCAGTTCTTC	few	TRBD2	TRBV7-8	TRBJ2-1
CASSYSTPAGEETQYF	TGTGCCAGCAGTTACTCGACGCCAGCGGGGGAAGAGACCCAGTACTTC	NA	TRBD2	TRBV6-6	TRBJ2-5
CSANSYGMEQFF	TGCAGTGCTAACTCGTATGGTATGGAGCAGTTCTTC	few	NA	TRBV20-1	TRBJ2-1
CATSAPDRGGSDTQYF	TGTGCCACCAGTGCCCCAGACAGGGGTGGGTCAGATACGCAGTATTTT	NA	TRBD1	TRBV24-1	TRBJ2-3
CASSDDGSTDTQYF	TGTGCCAGCAGTGATGACGGTAGCACAGATACGCAGTATTTT	once	NA	TRBV25-1	TRBJ2-3
CASSQPGAPASTTGELFF	TGCGCCAGCAGCCAACCAGGGGCCCCAGCTTCTACCACCGGGGAGCTGTTTTTT	few	NA	TRBV4-1	TRBJ2-2
CASSSPDRDGELFF	TGCGCCAGCAGCAGCCCGGACAGGGACGGGGAGCTGTTTTTT	once	TRBD1	TRBV5-1	TRBJ2-2
CASSLFSTEQYF	TGTGCCAGCAGCTTATTCTCGACCGAGCAGTACTTC	NA	NA	TRBV7-8	TRBJ2-7
CASSLPGQEAANGYTF	TGTGCCAGCAGCTTGCCCGGACAGGAGGCCGCGAATGGCTACACCTTC	NA	TRBD1	TRBV7-2	TRBJ1-2
CASSGRAQIGQFF	TGTGCCAGCAGTGGAAGGGCCCAGATAGGGCAGTTCTTC	NA	NA	TRBV2	TRBJ2-1
CASSPSTVADTQYF	TGTGCCAGCTCACCATCGACAGTCGCAGATACGCAGTATTTT	NA	NA	TRBV18	TRBJ2-3
CASSQALVYTEAFF	TGTGCCAGCAGCCAAGCCCTGGTGTACACTGAAGCTTTCTTT	NA	NA	TRBV3-1	TRBJ1-1
CASSEFGTGGANTEAFF	TGTGCCAGCAGTGAATTCGGGACAGGGGGCGCGAACACTGAAGCTTTCTTT	few	TRBD1	TRBV6-1	TRBJ1-1
CSVERQGHTEAFF	TGCAGCGTTGAACGACAGGGACACACTGAAGCTTTCTTT	NA	TRBD1	TRBV29-1	TRBJ1-1
CASSFKGQPQHF	TGTGCCAGCAGCTTCAAGGGGCAGCCCCAGCATTTT	NA	NA	TRBV7-2	TRBJ1-5
CSAGGQGTDEQFF	TGCAGTGCTGGGGGACAGGGTACCGATGAGCAGTTCTTC	NA	TRBD1	TRBV20-1	TRBJ2-1
CASSYSDRQETQYF	TGTGCCAGCAGTTACTCAGACAGGCAAGAGACCCAGTACTTC	few	NA	TRBV6-5	TRBJ2-5
CASSAGLAEYNEQFF	TGTGCCAGCAGCGCCGGACTAGCGGAGTACAATGAGCAGTTCTTC	many	TRBD2	TRBV7-2	TRBJ2-1
CASSFPGTRSNEQFF	TGTGCCAGCAGCTTCCCCGGGACTCGGTCCAATGAGCAGTTCTTC	NA	NA	TRBV7-9	TRBJ2-1
CASSLFGLAGYQKDEQFF	TGCGCCAGCAGCTTGTTTGGGCTAGCGGGATATCAGAAAGATGAGCAGTTCTTC	NA	TRBD2	TRBV5-1	TRBJ2-1
CASSLTTGRGEKLFF	TGTGCCAGCAGCTTAACGACAGGACGAGGTGAAAAACTGTTTTTT	few	NA	TRBV7-2	TRBJ1-4
CASSLEGPGGEQYF	TGTGCCAGCAGCTTAGAGGGGCCCGGCGGGGAGCAGTACTTC	NA	NA	TRBV7-6	TRBJ2-7
CASSQDMAGGSTEAFF	TGTGCCAGCAGCCAAGATATGGCAGGGGGTAGCACTGAAGCTTTCTTT	NA	TRBD1	TRBV4-2	TRBJ1-1
CASSLRTGFNYGYTF	TGTGCCAGCAGCTTGAGGACAGGTTTTAACTATGGCTACACCTTC	once	TRBD1	TRBV5-6	TRBJ1-2
CASSFWGPQPGPAYEQYF	TGTGCCAGCAGCTTTTGGGGGCCACAGCCGGGGCCCGCCTACGAGCAGTACTTC	few	NA	TRBV7-2	TRBJ2-7
CASTPGTGRNYGYTF	TGTGCCAGTACCCCTGGAACAGGGCGTAACTATGGCTACACCTTC	few	NA	TRBV12-3/TRBV12-4	TRBJ1-2
CASSSGTGFEQFF	TGTGCCAGCAGTTCTGGGACAGGGTTTGAGCAGTTCTTC	few	TRBD1	TRBV12-3/TRBV12-4	TRBJ2-1
CATSRDGGSGETQYF	TGTGCCACCAGCAGAGATGGGGGGAGCGGAGAGACCCAGTACTTC	NA	NA	TRBV15	TRBJ2-5
CASSQQGLVFEQYF	TGTGCCAGCAGCCAACAGGGACTAGTATTCGAGCAGTACTTC	NA	TRBD2	TRBV7-2	TRBJ2-7
CASSLPSNSYREAFF	TGTGCCAGCAGCTTACCGAGCAACAGCTACCGTGAAGCTTTCTTT	NA	NA	TRBV7-2	TRBJ1-1
CASSGDRVPEAFF	TGTGCCAGCAGCGGAGACAGGGTCCCTGAAGCTTTCTTT	few	TRBD1	TRBV7-9	TRBJ1-1
CASSPIPGSTNEKLFF	TGTGCCAGCAGCCCAATCCCAGGGTCAACTAATGAAAAACTGTTTTTT	NA	NA	TRBV5-4	TRBJ1-4
CASATGTVEKLFF	TGTGCCAGCGCGACGGGGACAGTGGAAAAACTGTTTTTT	NA	TRBD1	TRBV18	TRBJ1-4
CASSYTTSGRSRQYF	TGTGCCAGCAGCTATACTACTAGCGGTAGGTCTCGGCAGTACTTC	few	TRBD2	TRBV7-2	TRBJ2-7
CASTSGGISSYNEQFF	TGTGCCAGCACCTCGGGCGGGATTAGCTCCTACAATGAGCAGTTCTTC	once	NA	TRBV12-3/TRBV12-4	TRBJ2-1
CASSSPGGPAGELFF	TGTGCCAGCAGCTCCCCGGGGGGGCCTGCCGGGGAGCTGTTTTTT	NA	TRBD2	TRBV11-3	TRBJ2-2
CASSLLGNRENEQFF	TGTGCCAGCAGCTTATTGGGGAACAGGGAGAATGAGCAGTTCTTC	NA	NA	TRBV7-9	TRBJ2-1
CATSASLAKAYNEQFF	TGTGCCACCAGTGCTAGTCTAGCGAAGGCCTACAATGAGCAGTTCTTC	NA	NA	TRBV24-1	TRBJ2-1
CASSFGVKAFF	TGTGCCAGCAGCTTCGGGGTGAAAGCTTTCTTT	NA	NA	TRBV5-5	TRBJ1-1
CSVEGLAGEYNEQFF	TGCAGCGTTGAGGGACTAGCGGGGGAGTACAATGAGCAGTTCTTC	NA	TRBD2	TRBV29-1	TRBJ2-1
CASSLGRDRVYEQYF	TGTGCCAGCAGCTTAGGTCGGGACAGGGTCTACGAGCAGTACTTC	NA	TRBD1	TRBV7-2	TRBJ2-7
CASSLPGTGNVEQYF	TGTGCCAGCAGCTTACCAGGGACAGGGAACGTCGAGCAGTACTTC	NA	TRBD1	TRBV11-2	TRBJ2-7
CASSRLRDRGLEKLFF	TGTGCCAGCAGCCGGCTTAGAGACAGGGGGTTGGAAAAACTGTTTTTT	few	TRBD1	TRBV11-2	TRBJ1-4